This TCR beta chain derives from a study of cytomegalovirus exposure and HLA in healthy donors. At the level of the study: Prior work identified roughly 120 million unique TCR beta sequences in 150 million to 200 million T cells.

The PCR used 60 Vbeta and 13 Jbeta primers. The protocol was immunoSEQ multiplex PCR, while the TCRdb copy is restricted to in-frame clones and leaves out a portion. The sample lists roughly 130,000 clones, around 80% occurring once. Study-level results: In vitro confirmation showed a few CMV-associated chains to be CMV antigen specific. TCR sequences were mostly rare, though some public TCRs occurred in many donors.

Comment on this clone: Its matching antigen is unknown.

Germline CDR1 and CDR2: GTSNPN and SVGIG (reference sequence). V was clipped by 2 bases and J by 2 bases, with 19 bases between them. The length of the CDR3 is 16 residues. The specimen was PBMCs. This rearrangement joins TRBV30 to TRBJ2-7; D possibly corresponds to TRBD2 (6 bases). This TCR derives from a man over 45 in good health and CMV-seronegative. CDR3 sequence (DNA): TGTGCCTGGAGTCCAGGACCGAGCGGGCCGACCTACGAGCAGTACTTC. Amino acids: CAWSPGPSGPTYEQYF.